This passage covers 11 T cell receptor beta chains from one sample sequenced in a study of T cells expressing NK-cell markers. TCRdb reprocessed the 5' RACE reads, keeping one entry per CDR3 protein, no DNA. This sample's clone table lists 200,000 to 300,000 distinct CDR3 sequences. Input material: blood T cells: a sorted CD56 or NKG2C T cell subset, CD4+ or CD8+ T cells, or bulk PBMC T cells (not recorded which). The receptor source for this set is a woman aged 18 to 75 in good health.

The chain's CDR3 is CSARRTSGSPNTYEQYF. The chain employs TRBV20-1 and TRBJ2-7; with no DNA, the TCRdb D assignment of TRBD2 cannot be verified. CDR3 length equals 17 residues. CDR1 and CDR2 (germline): DFQATT, SNEGSKA (reference sequence).

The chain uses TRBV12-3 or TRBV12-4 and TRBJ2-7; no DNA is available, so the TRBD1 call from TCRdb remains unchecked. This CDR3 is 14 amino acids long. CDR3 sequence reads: CASRPAGGGYEQYF.

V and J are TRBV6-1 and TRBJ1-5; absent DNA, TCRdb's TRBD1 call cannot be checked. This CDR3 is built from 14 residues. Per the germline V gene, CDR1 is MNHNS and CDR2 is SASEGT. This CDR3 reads CASRILGGNQPQHF.

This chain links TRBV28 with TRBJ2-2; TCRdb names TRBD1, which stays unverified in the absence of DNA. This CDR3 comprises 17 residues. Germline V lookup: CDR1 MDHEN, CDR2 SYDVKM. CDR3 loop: CASSLGSGRGNTGELFF.

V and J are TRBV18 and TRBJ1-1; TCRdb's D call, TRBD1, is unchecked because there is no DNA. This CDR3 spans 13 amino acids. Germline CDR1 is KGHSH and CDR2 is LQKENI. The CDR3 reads CASLEGVNTEAFF.

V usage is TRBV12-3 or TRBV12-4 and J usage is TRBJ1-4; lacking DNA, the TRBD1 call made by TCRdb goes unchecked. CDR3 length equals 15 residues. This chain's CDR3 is CASSFRDGNNEKLFF.

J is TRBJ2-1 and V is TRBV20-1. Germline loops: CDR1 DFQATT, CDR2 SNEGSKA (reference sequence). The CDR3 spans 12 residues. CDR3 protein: CSASYLRDEQFF.

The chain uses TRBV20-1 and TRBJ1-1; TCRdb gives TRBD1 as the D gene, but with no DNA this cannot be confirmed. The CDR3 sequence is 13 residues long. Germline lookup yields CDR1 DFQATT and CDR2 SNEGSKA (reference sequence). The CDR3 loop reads CSARQGVVAEAFF.

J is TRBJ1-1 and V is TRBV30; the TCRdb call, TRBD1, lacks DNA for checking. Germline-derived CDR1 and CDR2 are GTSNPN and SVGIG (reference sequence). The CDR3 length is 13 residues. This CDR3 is CAWRGQGGTEAFF. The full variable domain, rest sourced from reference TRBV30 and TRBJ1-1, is SQTIHQWPATLVQPVGSPLSLECTVEGTSNPNLYWYRQAAGRGLQLLFYSVGIGQISSEVPQNLSASRPQDRQFILSSKKLLLSDSGFYLCAWRGQGGTEAFFGQGTRLTVV.

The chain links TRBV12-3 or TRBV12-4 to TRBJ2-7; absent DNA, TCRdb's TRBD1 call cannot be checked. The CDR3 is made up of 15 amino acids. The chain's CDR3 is CASSAPHGKSYEQYF.

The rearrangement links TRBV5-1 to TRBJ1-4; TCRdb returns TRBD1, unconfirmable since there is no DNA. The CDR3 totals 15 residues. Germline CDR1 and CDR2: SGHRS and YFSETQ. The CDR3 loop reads CASSLEGATGEKLFF. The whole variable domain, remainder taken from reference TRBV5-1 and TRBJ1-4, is KAGVTQTPRYLIKTRGQQVTLSCSPISGHRSVSWYQQTPGQGLQFLFEYFSETQRNKGNFPGRFSGRQFSNSRSEMNVSTLELGDSALYLCASSLEGATGEKLFFGSGTQLSVL.